This TCR beta chain was sequenced in a study of T-cell memory formation after mild COVID-19. Study results and limitations: The appearance of some responding clones in pre-infection memory suggested that cross-reactive memory joined. For contracting clones, CD4+ ones sat mainly in CM and EM, CD8+ in EMRA. Among clones peaking at day 37 in the second wave, SARS-CoV-2 specificity remained unconfirmed.

V shed 4 bases and J 8 bases; nucleotides not matched to a gene: 8. This CDR3 region has 14 residues. Via MiXCR, TCRdb re-called the 5' RACE reads, giving one row per CDR3 protein. In the table there are more than 450,000 distinct CDR3 sequences, about 20% of which are singletons. This clonotype was observed a few times. What it recognizes is unknown. What was sequenced was PBMCs or a T cell subset sorted from them (not recorded which). The gene calls are TRBV12-3 or TRBV12-4 and TRBJ2-3; TRBD2 aligns across 8 bases. This receptor was taken from an adult woman who had mild COVID-19 (a few samples of this study predate the infection). Cell type and time point are not known. The CDR3 DNA is TGTGCCAGCAGTTCTGCTAGCGGGTCCTTTACGCAGTATTTT. Amino acid sequence: CASSSASGSFTQYF.